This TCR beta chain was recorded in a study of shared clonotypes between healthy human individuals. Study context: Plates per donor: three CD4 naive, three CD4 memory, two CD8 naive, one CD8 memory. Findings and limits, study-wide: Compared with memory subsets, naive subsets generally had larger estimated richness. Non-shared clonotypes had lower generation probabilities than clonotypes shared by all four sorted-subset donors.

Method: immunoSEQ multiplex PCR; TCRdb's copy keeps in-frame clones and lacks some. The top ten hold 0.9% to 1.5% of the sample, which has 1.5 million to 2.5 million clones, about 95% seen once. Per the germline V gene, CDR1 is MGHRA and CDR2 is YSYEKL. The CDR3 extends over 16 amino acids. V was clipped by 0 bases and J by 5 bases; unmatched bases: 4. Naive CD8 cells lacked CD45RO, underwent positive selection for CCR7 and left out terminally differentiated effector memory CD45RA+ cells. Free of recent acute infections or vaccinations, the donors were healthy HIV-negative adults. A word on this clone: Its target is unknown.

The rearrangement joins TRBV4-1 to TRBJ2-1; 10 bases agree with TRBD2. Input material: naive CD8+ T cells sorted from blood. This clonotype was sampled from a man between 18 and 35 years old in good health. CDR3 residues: CASSQEGTSVDNEQFF. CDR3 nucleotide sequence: TGCGCCAGCAGCCAAGAAGGGACTAGCGTGGACAATGAGCAGTTCTTC.